The rows below give T cell receptor beta chains drawn from one sample of a study of cytomegalovirus exposure and HLA in healthy donors. The method was immunoSEQ multiplex PCR; TCRdb's version includes in-frame clones alone and lacks a portion of them. The sample includes about 110,000 clones, over 60% of them seen just once. Sequencing input: PBMCs. The receptors shown here come from a woman in her thirties or forties in good health and CMV-seropositive. Both conserved end residues are part of each CDR3. The D gene is left open where the match is weak. Only part of the rows carry a size: once, few, many, or a class if the clone is expanded.

size: .; V: TRBV2; D: TRBD2; J: TRBJ2-2; DNA: TGTGCCAGTGTAAAGGGTCTAGCGGGCCTCACCGGGGAGCTGTTTTTT; CDR3: CASVKGLAGLTGELFF
size: .; V: TRBV7-2; D: TRBD2; J: TRBJ2-1; DNA: TGTGCCAGCAGGGCTAGCGGGTCCTACAATGAGCAGTTCTTC; CDR3: CASRASGSYNEQFF
size: .; V: TRBV6-5; D: .; J: TRBJ2-5; DNA: TGTGCCAGCAGCCCGGGACTTAAAGAGACCCAGTACTTC; CDR3: CASSPGLKETQYF
size: few; V: TRBV10-3; D: .; J: TRBJ1-1; DNA: TGTGCCATCAGTGACCAGGGAGGAGACACTGAAGCTTTCTTT; CDR3: CAISDQGGDTEAFF
size: .; V: TRBV6-5; D: .; J: TRBJ2-3; DNA: TGTGCCAGCAGAGCCCCTTCTTCAGGGTCAGATACGCAGTATTTT; CDR3: CASRAPSSGSDTQYF
size: .; V: TRBV4-3; D: .; J: TRBJ2-3; DNA: TGCGCCAGCAGCCAAGAGTTCCACAGAAACACAGATACGCAGTATTTT; CDR3: CASSQEFHRNTDTQYF
size: few; V: TRBV7-9; D: .; J: TRBJ1-1; DNA: TGTGCCAGCAGCCTCCCAGGGGACACTGAAGCTTTCTTT; CDR3: CASSLPGDTEAFF
size: .; V: TRBV2; D: .; J: TRBJ2-3; DNA: TGTGCCAGCAGTGTCACAGGGCCAGATACGCAGTATTTT; CDR3: CASSVTGPDTQYF
size: .; V: TRBV2; D: TRBD1; J: TRBJ1-6; DNA: TGTGCCAGCAGTGAAAGAGGACAGGGAAGTAATTCACCCCTCCACTTT; CDR3: CASSERGQGSNSPLHF
size: .; V: TRBV10-3; D: .; J: TRBJ2-2; DNA: TGTGCCATCAGTGAGTCCGGCCAGGGGACCGGGGAGCTGTTTTTT; CDR3: CAISESGQGTGELFF
size: .; V: TRBV12-5; D: .; J: TRBJ1-5; DNA: TGTGCTAGTGGTTCAACGAATACTAATAGGGGAACAGACAATCAGCCCCAGCATTTT; CDR3: CASGSTNTNRGTDNQPQHF
size: .; V: TRBV5-4; D: .; J: TRBJ2-5; DNA: TGTGCCAGCAGGGCGAGAGGGGGCCAAGAGACCCAGTACTTC; CDR3: CASRARGGQETQYF
size: once; V: TRBV5-6; D: TRBD1; J: TRBJ2-7; DNA: TGTGCCAGCAGCTCCCGGGACAGCGACGAGCAGTACTTC; CDR3: CASSSRDSDEQYF
size: .; V: TRBV25-1; D: TRBD1; J: TRBJ1-6; DNA: TGTGCCAGCAGTACAACCGGGACAGTTAATTCACCCCTCCACTTT; CDR3: CASSTTGTVNSPLHF
size: .; V: TRBV11-2; D: TRBD2; J: TRBJ2-7; DNA: TGTGCCAGCAGTCCCGGGACTAGCGGCCTCCAATACGAGCAGTACTTC; CDR3: CASSPGTSGLQYEQYF
size: .; V: TRBV15; D: .; J: TRBJ2-3; DNA: TGTGCCACCAGCCTTCTGGACAGAAGCACAGATACGCAGTATTTT; CDR3: CATSLLDRSTDTQYF
size: .; V: TRBV7-6; D: .; J: TRBJ1-1; DNA: TGTGCCAGCAGTTATACATGGAACACTGAAGCTTTCTTT; CDR3: CASSYTWNTEAFF
size: .; V: TRBV5-1; D: TRBD1; J: TRBJ1-1; DNA: TGCGCCAGCAGCTTGGCTGGGACAGGGGTCGAAGCTTTCTTT; CDR3: CASSLAGTGVEAFF
size: .; V: TRBV9; D: TRBD1; J: TRBJ1-2; DNA: TGTGCCAGCAGCGTAGGTTTGGGACAGGGAAATGGCTACACCTTC; CDR3: CASSVGLGQGNGYTF
size: once; V: TRBV9; D: .; J: TRBJ1-2; DNA: TGTGCCAGCAGCGTTTTCGACAGTAGAAACTATGGCTACACCTTC; CDR3: CASSVFDSRNYGYTF
size: .; V: TRBV11-2; D: TRBD2; J: TRBJ2-5; DNA: TGTGCCAGCAGCTCTCGAGCGGGGGTTGAGACCCAGTACTTC; CDR3: CASSSRAGVETQYF
size: few; V: TRBV4-1; D: .; J: TRBJ1-1; DNA: TGCGCCAGCAGCCAAGTCTCAAGGGGGGGGAACACTGAAGCTTTCTTT; CDR3: CASSQVSRGGNTEAFF
size: .; V: TRBV27; D: .; J: TRBJ2-1; DNA: TGTGCCAGCGCCTCGGGGGACGTAACAACAAATGAGCAGTTCTTC; CDR3: CASASGDVTTNEQFF
size: .; V: TRBV9; D: .; J: TRBJ2-5; DNA: TGTGCCAGCAGCGTGACAGTTGGGGTAATGGAGACCCAGTACTTC; CDR3: CASSVTVGVMETQYF
size: .; V: TRBV7-9; D: TRBD1; J: TRBJ1-6; DNA: TGTGCCAGCAGCCCCGGGACAGGGGTAAATTCACCCCTCCACTTT; CDR3: CASSPGTGVNSPLHF
size: few; V: TRBV6-5; D: TRBD1; J: TRBJ1-5; DNA: TGTGCCAGCAGTTCCGACAGGGGCTCAGGCAATCAGCCCCAGCATTTT; CDR3: CASSSDRGSGNQPQHF
size: once; V: TRBV27; D: .; J: TRBJ1-4; DNA: TGTGCCAGCAGAAGGAGTGCAACTAATGAAAAACTGTTTTTT; CDR3: CASRRSATNEKLFF
size: .; V: TRBV7-9; D: TRBD1; J: TRBJ2-7; DNA: TGTGCCAGCAGCCCCCGGGACAGTAGGATCTACGAGCAGTACTTC; CDR3: CASSPRDSRIYEQYF
size: .; V: TRBV2; D: .; J: TRBJ2-1; DNA: TGTGCCAGCAGTGAAGAGGGGGGGGCCAATGAGCAGTTCTTC; CDR3: CASSEEGGANEQFF
size: .; V: TRBV21-1; D: .; J: TRBJ2-1; DNA: TGTGCCAGCAGCAAAGAGGAGGCTAGCGGGGGCGTCGATGAGCAGTTCTTC; CDR3: CASSKEEASGGVDEQFF
size: .; V: TRBV5-1; D: .; J: TRBJ2-7; DNA: TGCGCCAGCAGCTTGGCGGGGACTCCGGAGCAGTACTTC; CDR3: CASSLAGTPEQYF
size: .; V: TRBV5-1; D: TRBD1; J: TRBJ1-2; DNA: TGCGCCAGCAGCTTAAACCCGGGACAGGGGACGAGCGGCTACACCTTC; CDR3: CASSLNPGQGTSGYTF
size: few; V: TRBV7-9; D: TRBD1; J: TRBJ1-4; DNA: TGTGCCAGCAGCTTAACCGGACAGGAAGGTGAAAAACTGTTTTTT; CDR3: CASSLTGQEGEKLFF
size: .; V: TRBV11-2; D: TRBD1; J: TRBJ2-5; DNA: TGTGCCAGCAGCTTACTAGGACAGGAGCGAGAGACCCAGTACTTC; CDR3: CASSLLGQERETQYF
size: few; V: TRBV9; D: TRBD1; J: TRBJ1-1; DNA: TGTGCCAGCAGCGTAGGGACAGGTCTCGGCACTGAAGCTTTCTTT; CDR3: CASSVGTGLGTEAFF
size: .; V: TRBV7-6; D: .; J: TRBJ2-3; DNA: TGTGCCAGCAGCTTCGGTAGCGGCCTGACAGATACGCAGTATTTT; CDR3: CASSFGSGLTDTQYF
size: .; V: TRBV2; D: .; J: TRBJ1-6; DNA: TGTGCCACCAACACCGGGACATATAATTCACCCCTCCACTTT; CDR3: CATNTGTYNSPLHF
size: few; V: TRBV5-1; D: .; J: TRBJ1-1; DNA: TGCGCCAGCAGCTTGCGAGGGAATACTGAAGCTTTCTTT; CDR3: CASSLRGNTEAFF
size: .; V: TRBV25-1; D: .; J: TRBJ2-1; DNA: TGTGCCACCCAACACCGGGGGGCCAGATACAATGAGCAGTTCTTC; CDR3: CATQHRGARYNEQFF
size: .; V: TRBV7-2; D: .; J: TRBJ2-7; DNA: TGTGCCAGCAGCTCCCCCGACAGGTCGTCCTACGAGCAGTACTTC; CDR3: CASSSPDRSSYEQYF
size: .; V: TRBV11-2; D: TRBD2; J: TRBJ2-2; DNA: TGTGCCAGCAGCTTAACCGGGGGGGGTGGAGGCGGGGAGCTGTTTTTT; CDR3: CASSLTGGGGGGELFF
size: .; V: TRBV29-1; D: .; J: TRBJ1-1; DNA: TGCAGCGTTGGAGGGGATGGCGGGAGCACTGAAGCTTTCTTT; CDR3: CSVGGDGGSTEAFF
size: .; V: TRBV9; D: TRBD1; J: TRBJ1-2; DNA: TGTGCCAGCAGCGGGCGGACAGGACTCTATGGCTACACCTTC; CDR3: CASSGRTGLYGYTF
size: .; V: TRBV7-3; D: TRBD1; J: TRBJ2-2; DNA: TGTGCCAGCAGCCAAAGGACAGGGCCGGCCGGGGAGCTGTTTTTT; CDR3: CASSQRTGPAGELFF
size: many; V: TRBV2; D: TRBD2; J: TRBJ2-7; DNA: TGTGCCAGCAGTGGCTCCAGGGTAGCGGGGGGGTCTGGCGAGCAGTACTTC; CDR3: CASSGSRVAGGSGEQYF
size: few; V: TRBV13; D: TRBD2; J: TRBJ2-1; DNA: TGTGCCAGCACCTTTACTAGCGGGGGGGCGGGATACAATGAGCAGTTCTTC; CDR3: CASTFTSGGAGYNEQFF
size: .; V: TRBV7-2; D: .; J: TRBJ1-2; DNA: TGTGCCAGCAGCTGGTTACAGGGTGGGGGCTACACCTTC; CDR3: CASSWLQGGGYTF
size: .; V: TRBV29-1; D: .; J: TRBJ1-1; DNA: TGCAGCGGCATTGAGGGAGGGGTAGGAGCTTTCTTT; CDR3: CSGIEGGVGAFF
size: .; V: TRBV7-2; D: .; J: TRBJ2-1; DNA: TGTGCCAGCAGCTCCCTGGTTGCGGTTTCCTACAATGAGCAGTTCTTC; CDR3: CASSSLVAVSYNEQFF
size: few; V: TRBV5-6; D: .; J: TRBJ1-6; DNA: TGTGCCAGCAGCGTGGGAGCAGCAGGCTCCTATAATTCACCCCTCCACTTT; CDR3: CASSVGAAGSYNSPLHF
size: once; V: TRBV9; D: .; J: TRBJ1-1; DNA: TGTGCCAGCAGCTTAGACCCGTCTGCGGGGGCTGAAGCTTTCTTT; CDR3: CASSLDPSAGAEAFF
size: .; V: TRBV10-3; D: .; J: TRBJ2-5; DNA: TGTGCCATCAGTGAGCGGGAAGTAGGATTACAAGAGACCCAGTACTTC; CDR3: CAISEREVGLQETQYF
size: .; V: TRBV4-1; D: TRBD2; J: TRBJ2-3; DNA: TGCGCCAGCAGCCTCCTAGCGGGGGGTCCTAGCACAGATACGCAGTATTTT; CDR3: CASSLLAGGPSTDTQYF
size: once; V: TRBV5-1; D: TRBD1; J: TRBJ2-7; DNA: TGCGCCAGCAGCCCACAGGGGATGGGGGAGCAGTACTTC; CDR3: CASSPQGMGEQYF
size: .; V: TRBV10-3; D: .; J: TRBJ1-2; DNA: TGTGCCATCAGTGGCGGGGATTATGGCTACACCTTC; CDR3: CAISGGDYGYTF
size: .; V: TRBV27; D: TRBD1; J: TRBJ2-1; DNA: TGTGCCAGCAGGATTACAGGGGGGGAGCAGTTCTTC; CDR3: CASRITGGEQFF
size: .; V: TRBV5-4; D: .; J: TRBJ2-5; DNA: TGTGCCAGCAGCTTGGCCAGAGCTAGCCAAGAGACCCAGTACTTC; CDR3: CASSLARASQETQYF
size: .; V: TRBV6-5; D: TRBD1; J: TRBJ1-2; DNA: TGTGCCAGCAGCACCCTGACAGGGGACTATGGCTACACCTTC; CDR3: CASSTLTGDYGYTF
size: .; V: TRBV19; D: TRBD2; J: TRBJ2-3; DNA: TGTGCCAGTGGAAAGGGACTAGCGGGAAGCACAGATACGCAGTATTTT; CDR3: CASGKGLAGSTDTQYF
size: .; V: TRBV27; D: .; J: TRBJ2-7; DNA: TGTGCCAGCAGCCTCAGGGAAACCTACGAGCAGTACTTC; CDR3: CASSLRETYEQYF